The 10 T cell receptor beta chains below come from one sample, sequenced in a study of tumor-infiltrating lymphocytes in oesophageal squamous cell carcinoma. TCRdb passed the PCR reads through MiXCR, listing each CDR3 protein once. Among around 12,000 distinct CDR3 sequences, roughly 50% were seen once, and the ten largest hold approximately 26%. Sample: esophageal tumor tissue. Source of these receptors: a male donor with esophageal squamous cell carcinoma.

Details on this clonotype: Because the CDR3 is missing its conserved closing phenylalanine or tryptophan, this is likely a read error. The limits of the CDR3 on the DNA are not certain, so only TCRdb's listed CDR3 is given. CDR3 amino acids: CASSPLDRDSLYEQYFGA. The J gene is TRBJ2-6, the V gene TRBV12-3 or TRBV12-4; the table's D call, TRBD1, was not checked against the DNA. The CDR3 is 18 amino acids long, termini counted.

This clonotype was picked up many times. CDR3 DNA: TGTGCCAGCAGCCTGGCAAGCTCCTACGAGCAGTACTTC. Translation gives CASSLASSYEQYF. This sequence joins TRBV7-2 and TRBJ2-7; D is unresolved. Germline assignment: CDR1 SGHTA and CDR2 FQGNSA. V was cut by 5 bases and J by 0 bases, with 8 bases left in between. The length of the CDR3 is 13 residues.

The chain is built from TRBV12-3 or TRBV12-4 and TRBJ1-2; no clear D. Trimming left V 7 bases short and J 4 bases short, with 10 bases between. The CDR3 has 12 residues. The CDR3 loop is CASTSESYGYTF. The CDR3 DNA reads TGTGCCAGCACCTCAGAGAGCTATGGCTACACCTTC.

The J gene is TRBJ2-3, the V gene TRBV5-6, with D unresolved. With 0 bases removed from V and 1 base from J, the gap between germline ends came to 9 bases. Per the germline V gene, CDR1 is SGHDT and CDR2 is YYEEEE. The CDR3 is made up of 15 amino acids. The CDR3 nucleotides read TGTGCCAGCAGCTTGGATGGCGCCCGCACAGATACGCAGTATTTT. This codes for CASSLDGARTDTQYF.

In the case of this clonotype: This CDR3 fails to terminate in the conserved phenylalanine or tryptophan, so it likely reflects a read error. The limits of the CDR3 on the DNA are not certain, so only TCRdb's listed CDR3 is given. The rearrangement links TRBV7-2 to TRBJ2-3; the table calls TRBD2, which could not be checked here. With termini counted, the CDR3 has 16 amino acids. Germline-derived CDR1 and CDR2 are SGHTA and FQGNSA. The CDR3 reads CASKEGAGVGYNEQYL.

The rearrangement uses TRBV6-6 and TRBJ2-3; D possibly corresponds to TRBD1 (6 bases). CDR3 length equals 15 residues. Trimming shortened V by 5 bases and J by 2 bases, and 14 bases separated the two germline ends. Per germline, CDR1 MNHNY and CDR2 SVGAGI (reference sequence). This chain's CDR3 is CASSGQPEITDTQYF. The CDR3 DNA reads TGTGCCAGCAGTGGACAGCCTGAAATCACAGATACGCAGTATTTT.

The chain has TRBV7-3 and TRBJ2-7; D is perhaps TRBD1 (5 bases). CDR3 length: 14 residues. Germline values: CDR1 SGHTA, CDR2 FQGTGA. The V gene lost 5 bases and the J gene lost 3 bases, with 14 bases spanning the gap. CDR3 DNA: TGTGCCAGCAGCCCGACAGCCACTTACTACGAGCAGTACTTC. It codes for CASSPTATYYEQYF.

This rearrangement joins TRBV12-5 to TRBJ1-2; D might be TRBD1 (5 bases). V was pared by 6 bases and J by 8 bases, with 16 bases between. The length of the CDR3 is 13 residues. Per the germline V gene, CDR1 is LGHNT and CDR2 is FRNRAP. CDR3 amino acids: CASGLGGGRGYTF. DNA of the CDR3: TGTGCTAGTGGCTTAGGCGGGGGTCGGGGCTACACCTTC. The whole variable domain, filled in from reference TRBV12-5 and TRBJ1-2, reads DARVTQTPRHKVTEMGQEVTMRCQPILGHNTVFWYRQTMMQGLELLAYFRNRAPLDDSGMPKDRFSAEMPDATLATLKIQPSEPRDSAVYFCASGLGGGRGYTFGSGTRLTVV.

This clonotype was found a few times. This rearrangement joins TRBV12-3 or TRBV12-4 to TRBJ2-7; 11 bases match TRBD2. The CDR3 totals 15 residues. After removal of 3 bases from V and 7 bases from J, the junction contained 8 bases not matched to a gene. The CDR3, as DNA: TGTGCCAGCAGTTTGGAGCTAGCGGGAGGTAATGAGCAGTACTTC. Protein product: CASSLELAGGNEQYF.

This sequence joins TRBV7-9 and TRBJ2-2, with a tentative D call TRBD1 (6 bases). Germline CDR1 is SEHNR and CDR2 is FQNEAQ (reference sequence). V was pared by 5 bases and J by 8 bases, with 15 bases between. The CDR3 loop spans 14 amino acids. The CDR3 protein is CASSRGQNGGELFF. The DNA of the CDR3 is TGTGCCAGCAGCCGAGGACAGAACGGAGGGGAGCTGTTTTTT.